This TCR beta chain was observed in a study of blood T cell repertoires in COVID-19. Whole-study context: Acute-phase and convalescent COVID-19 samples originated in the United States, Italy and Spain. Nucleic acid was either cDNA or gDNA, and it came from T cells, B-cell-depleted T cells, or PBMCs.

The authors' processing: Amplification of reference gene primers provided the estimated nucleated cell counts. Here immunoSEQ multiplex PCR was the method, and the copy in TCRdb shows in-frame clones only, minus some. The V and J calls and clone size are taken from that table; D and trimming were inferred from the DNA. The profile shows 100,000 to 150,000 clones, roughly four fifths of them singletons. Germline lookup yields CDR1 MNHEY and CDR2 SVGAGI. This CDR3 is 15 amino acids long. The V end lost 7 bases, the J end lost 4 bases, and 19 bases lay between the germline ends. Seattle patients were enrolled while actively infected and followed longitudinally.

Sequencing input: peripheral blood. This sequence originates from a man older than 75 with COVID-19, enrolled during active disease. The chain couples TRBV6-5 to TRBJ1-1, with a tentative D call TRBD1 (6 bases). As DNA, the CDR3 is TGTGCCAGCACCCCCAATGGAGGGGGGGGCACTGAAGCTTTCTTT. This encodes CASTPNGGGGTEAFF.